This T cell receptor (beta chain) was obtained from a study of T cells in Graves' hyperthyroidism and ophthalmopathy. Background on the study: Once the initial diagnosis was made, peripheral blood was obtained before any treatment. General study points: Ophthalmopathy and stable hyperthyroidism were told apart by a 13 V-J model.

Thyroid ultrasound, orbital computed tomography, clinical symptoms, and serum thyroxine and TRAb underpinned diagnoses. PBMCs were derived from 10 ml fresh peripheral blood. Amplification of TCR beta CDR3 regions was performed using RNA transcripts as template. When the TCR CDR3 underwent first-round RT-PCR, the HTBI primer set was used. TCRdb reprocessed the multiplex PCR reads via MiXCR and lists one record per CDR3 protein. The top ten hold over 15% of the sample, which has under 750,000 distinct CDR3 sequences, roughly a sixth seen once. This clonotype was seen a few times. Its antigen is not known. The V gene end was trimmed by 4 bases and the J gene end by 3 bases; junction bases not matched to a gene: 7. CDR1 and CDR2 (germline): SGHRS, YFSETQ. This CDR3 is built from 14 residues.

The TCR originated in a woman between 50 and 59 years old with Graves' hyperthyroidism that later progressed to Graves' ophthalmopathy. The J gene is TRBJ2-7, the V gene TRBV5-1; 7 bases agree with TRBD1. The sample taken for sequencing was blood. The CDR3, as DNA: TGCGCCAGCAGCCCACTCCGGGACAGCTACGAGCAGTACTTC. It yields the protein CASSPLRDSYEQYF.